The rows below give T cell receptor beta chains drawn from one sample of a study of PD-1 blockade in classical Hodgkin lymphoma. Sequenced by immunoSEQ multiplex PCR; TCRdb stores in-frame clones only, minus some. The sample holds 95,000 to 100,000 clones, roughly 89% seen once. The source was peripheral blood mononuclear cells (PBMCs), collected before the second cycle of nivolumab. These TCRs come from a human donor with classical Hodgkin lymphoma. Each CDR3 is given with its conserved first and last residue. D genes are given only for firm matches. Some rows have no size entry. The others give once, few or many, or a class for an expanded clone.

TRBJ1-1,TRBV30,-,-,TGTGCCTGGAGAGAGAGGGGTGTTGAAGCTTTCTTT,CAWRERGVEAFF
TRBJ1-5,TRBV6-5,-,-,TGTGCCAGCAGTTACTCGATCTACGGGGATCAGCCCCAGCATTTT,CASSYSIYGDQPQHF
TRBJ1-1,TRBV6-5,once,-,TGTGCCAGCAGTCCCACCAGGGGCGCGGGGACTGAAGCTTTCTTT,CASSPTRGAGTEAFF
TRBJ2-2,TRBV5-1,once,-,TGCGCCAGCAGCGGCAAAGCCGGGACTCTACCCGGGGAGCTGTTTTTT,CASSGKAGTLPGELFF
TRBJ1-1,TRBV29-1,few,-,TGCAGCGTTGAACCAGGAATGAACACTGAAGCTTTCTTT,CSVEPGMNTEAFF
TRBJ2-1,TRBV7-9,once,-,TGTGCCAGCAGCTTGGGTGGGATCGGCAATGAGCAGTTCTTC,CASSLGGIGNEQFF
TRBJ1-5,TRBV7-9,-,-,TGTGCCAGCAGCTTAAGTGGGGAAGGAAGCAATCAGCCCCAGCATTTT,CASSLSGEGSNQPQHF
TRBJ2-1,TRBV6-5,-,TRBD1,TGTGCCAGCAGTTACCTGACAGGACAGGGCTTCAATGAGCAGTTCTTC,CASSYLTGQGFNEQFF
TRBJ2-7,TRBV7-6,-,TRBD1,TGTGCCAGCAGCTTAGGCCACAGGGGGGCCTACGAGCAGTACTTC,CASSLGHRGAYEQYF
TRBJ1-2,TRBV5-6,-,-,TGTGCCAGCAGCTTGGAGGCAGGTTCCTTCTATGGCTACACCTTC,CASSLEAGSFYGYTF
TRBJ2-1,TRBV5-5,-,-,TGTGCCAGCAGCTTTAACAGGGGAGGCAATGAGCAGTTCTTC,CASSFNRGGNEQFF
TRBJ2-1,TRBV11-1,-,-,TGTGCCAGAAGGACAGCCGATACTCCCTACAATGAGCAGTTCTTC,CARRTADTPYNEQFF
TRBJ2-7,TRBV5-6,-,TRBD1,TGTGCCAGCAGCTTGGCGACAGGGTCTAACTACGAGCAGTACTTC,CASSLATGSNYEQYF
TRBJ1-3,TRBV7-3,-,-,TGTGCCAGCAGCTTAACGGGCAGCTCTGGAAACACCATATATTTT,CASSLTGSSGNTIYF
TRBJ1-5,TRBV30,-,-,TGTGCCTGGAACCCGGCTGGGGCGGATCAGCCCCAGCATTTT,CAWNPAGADQPQHF
TRBJ2-2,TRBV6-4,-,-,TGTGCCAGCAGTGACGGGGGCGGGAGGAACACCGGGGAGCTGTTTTTT,CASSDGGGRNTGELFF
TRBJ1-4,TRBV6-5,-,-,TGTGCCAGCAGACGGGGACCTAATGAAAAACTGTTTTTT,CASRRGPNEKLFF
TRBJ2-1,TRBV27,once,-,TGTGCCAGCAGTTTACCGCGGAGGGGTGCCGATGAGCAGTTCTTC,CASSLPRRGADEQFF
TRBJ1-6,TRBV19,-,-,TGTGCCAGTAAGGACAGAACGAATTCACCCCTCCACTTT,CASKDRTNSPLHF
TRBJ2-7,TRBV29-1,-,-,TGCAGCGTTGGACCGGGGGTGCGTGAGCAGTACTTC,CSVGPGVREQYF
TRBJ1-6,TRBV27,-,TRBD1,TGTGCCAGCAGTTTGGGGGACAGGGCAATTTATAATTCACCCCTCCACTTT,CASSLGDRAIYNSPLHF
TRBJ2-7,TRBV29-1,-,TRBD1,TGCAGCGCCTGGACAGGTAGCGATAAGCAGTACTTC,CSAWTGSDKQYF
TRBJ1-5,TRBV19,-,-,TGTGCCAGTAGTATTTTGACGGCGAATCAGCCCCAGCATTTT,CASSILTANQPQHF
TRBJ1-2,TRBV30,-,-,TGTGCCTGGAGTGAAGGTGCTAACTATGGCTACACCTTC,CAWSEGANYGYTF
TRBJ2-3,TRBV7-2,-,-,TGTGCCAGCAGCTCGGGTACAGATACGCAGTATTTT,CASSSGTDTQYF
TRBJ1-3,TRBV7-6,-,-,TGTGCCAGCAGACAGGTTTCTAGCTCTGGAAACACCATATATTTT,CASRQVSSSGNTIYF
TRBJ1-1,TRBV4-1,once,TRBD1,TGCGCCAGCAGCCAAGACTCCGGACAGGGTATGAACACTGAAGCTTTCTTT,CASSQDSGQGMNTEAFF
TRBJ2-3,TRBV6-6,-,-,TGTGCCAGCAACCCGGGGGCCCTCACAGATACGCAGTATTTT,CASNPGALTDTQYF
TRBJ2-1,TRBV29-1,-,-,TGCAGCGTTGACGCGACAGGAGCGGTGGATGAGCAGTTCTTC,CSVDATGAVDEQFF
TRBJ2-3,TRBV5-1,-,-,TGCGCCAGCAGTCCCGAGGGGGCAGATACGCAGTATTTT,CASSPEGADTQYF
TRBJ1-2,TRBV6-1,-,-,TGTGCCAGCAGACCGACAGGAGGTAACTATGGCTACACCTTC,CASRPTGGNYGYTF
TRBJ1-2,TRBV5-4,-,-,TGTGCCAGCAGCTTGGGGTACTCCTATGGCTACACCTTC,CASSLGYSYGYTF
TRBJ1-4,TRBV4-3,-,-,TGCGCCAGCAGCCAAGGAGGTGATTTGTCTGAAAAACTGTTTTTT,CASSQGGDLSEKLFF
TRBJ1-6,TRBV12-5,-,TRBD1,TGTGCTAGTGGTCCGGACAGGTATAATTCACCCCTCCACTTT,CASGPDRYNSPLHF